This T cell receptor (beta chain) was sequenced during a study of graft-versus-host responses after intestinal transplantation. V lost 2 bases and J 0 bases, leaving 14 bases between the germline ends. CDR3 length: 18 amino acids. The germline CDR1 and CDR2 sequences are SGHTA and FQGTGA. Investigators treated the graft tissue so that it released intraepithelial and lamina propria lymphocytes. This table comes from immunoSEQ multiplex PCR, and its TCRdb copy is limited to in-frame clones, with some not included. The sample lists more than 50,000 clones; roughly nine tenths were seen once. Sequences were derived from ileum tissue, sampled roughly 390 days after transplant. The chain is built from TRBV7-3 and TRBJ2-6; maybe TRBD1 (6 bases). This clonotype was obtained from a human patient who received an intestinal transplant, so some T cells may come from the graft donor. CDR3 nucleotides: TGTGCCAGCAGCTTAGTGGGGGCCGTCTCCTCTGGGGCCAACGTCCTGACTTTC. The encoded protein is CASSLVGAVSSGANVLTF.